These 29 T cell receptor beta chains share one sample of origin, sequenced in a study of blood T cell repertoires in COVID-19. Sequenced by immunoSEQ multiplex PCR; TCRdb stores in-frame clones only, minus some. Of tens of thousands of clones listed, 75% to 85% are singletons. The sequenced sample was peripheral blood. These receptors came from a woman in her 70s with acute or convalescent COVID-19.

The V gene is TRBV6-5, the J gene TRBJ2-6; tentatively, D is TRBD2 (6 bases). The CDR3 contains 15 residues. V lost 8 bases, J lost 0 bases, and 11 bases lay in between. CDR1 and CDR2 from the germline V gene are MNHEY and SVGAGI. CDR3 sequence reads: CASRVGGSGANVLTF. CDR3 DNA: TGTGCCAGCCGGGTGGGGGGCTCTGGGGCCAACGTCCTGACTTTC.

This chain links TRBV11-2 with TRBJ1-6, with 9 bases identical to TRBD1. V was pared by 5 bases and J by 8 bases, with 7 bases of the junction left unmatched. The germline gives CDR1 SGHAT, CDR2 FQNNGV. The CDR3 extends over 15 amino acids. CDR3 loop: CASSLGGTGHSPLHF. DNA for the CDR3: TGTGCCAGCAGCCTAGGCGGGACAGGGCATTCACCCCTCCACTTT.

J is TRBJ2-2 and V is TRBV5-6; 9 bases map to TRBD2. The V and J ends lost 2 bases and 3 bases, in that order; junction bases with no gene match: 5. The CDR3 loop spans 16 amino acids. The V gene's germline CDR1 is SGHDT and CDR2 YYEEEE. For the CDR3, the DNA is TGTGCCAGCAGCTTATACGGGACTAGCTACACCGGGGAGCTGTTTTTT. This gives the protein CASSLYGTSYTGELFF. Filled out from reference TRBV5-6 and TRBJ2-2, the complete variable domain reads DAGVTQSPTHLIKTRGQQVTLRCSPKSGHDTVSWYQQALGQGPQFIFQYYEEEERQRGNFPDRFSGHQFPNYSSELNVNALLLGDSALYLCASSLYGTSYTGELFFGEGSRLTVL.

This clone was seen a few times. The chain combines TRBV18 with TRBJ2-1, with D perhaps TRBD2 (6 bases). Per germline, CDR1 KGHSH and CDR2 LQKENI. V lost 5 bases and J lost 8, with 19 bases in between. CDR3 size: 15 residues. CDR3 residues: CASSSMLTGVDEQFF. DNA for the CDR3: TGTGCCAGCTCATCAATGCTTACGGGGGTCGATGAGCAGTTCTTC.

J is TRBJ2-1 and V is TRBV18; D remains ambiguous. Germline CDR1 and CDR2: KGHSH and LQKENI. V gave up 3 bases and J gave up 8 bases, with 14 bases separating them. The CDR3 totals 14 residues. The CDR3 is CASSPMGLLDEQFF. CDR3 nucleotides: TGTGCCAGCTCACCCATGGGCCTACTTGATGAGCAGTTCTTC.

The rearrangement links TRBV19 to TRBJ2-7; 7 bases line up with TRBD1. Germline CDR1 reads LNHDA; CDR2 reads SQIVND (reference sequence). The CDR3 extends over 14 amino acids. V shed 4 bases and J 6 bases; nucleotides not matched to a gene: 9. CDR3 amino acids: CASSTSGQQGEQYF. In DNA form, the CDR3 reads TGTGCCAGTAGTACTTCGGGACAGCAAGGCGAGCAGTACTTC.

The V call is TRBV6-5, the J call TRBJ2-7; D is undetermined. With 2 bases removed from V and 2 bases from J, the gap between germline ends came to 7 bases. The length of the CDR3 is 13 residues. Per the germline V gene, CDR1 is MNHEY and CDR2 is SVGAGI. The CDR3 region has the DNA TGTGCCAGCAGTTACGAAACTACCTACGAGCAGTACTTC. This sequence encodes CASSYETTYEQYF.

The DNA for the CDR3 is TGTGCCAGCAGCCAAGGTGACCTAGCGGTTAATTGGGGGACCCAGTACTTC. Translated: CASSQGDLAVNWGTQYF. This chain links TRBV5-8 with TRBJ2-5; TRBD2 aligns across 7 bases. V gave up 4 bases and J gave up 7 bases; unmatched junction bases: 19. Germline-derived CDR1 and CDR2 are SGHTS and YDEGEE. The CDR3 loop spans 17 amino acids.

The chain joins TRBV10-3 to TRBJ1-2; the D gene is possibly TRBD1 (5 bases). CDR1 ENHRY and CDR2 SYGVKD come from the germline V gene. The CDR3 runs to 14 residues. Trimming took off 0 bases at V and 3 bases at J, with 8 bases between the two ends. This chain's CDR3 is CAISESGEDYGYTF. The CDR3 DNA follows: TGTGCCATCAGTGAGTCGGGGGAGGACTATGGCTACACCTTC.

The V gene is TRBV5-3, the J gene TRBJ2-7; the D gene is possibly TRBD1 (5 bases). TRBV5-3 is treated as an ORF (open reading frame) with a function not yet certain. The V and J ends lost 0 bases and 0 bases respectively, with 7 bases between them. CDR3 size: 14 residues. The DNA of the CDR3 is TGTGCCAGAAGCTTGGGACAGTCCTCCTACGAGCAGTACTTC. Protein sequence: CARSLGQSSYEQYF.

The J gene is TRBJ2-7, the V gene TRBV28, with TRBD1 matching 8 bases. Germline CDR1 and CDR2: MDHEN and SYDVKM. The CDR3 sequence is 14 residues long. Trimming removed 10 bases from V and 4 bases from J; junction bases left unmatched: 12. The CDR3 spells CATRAGGLIYEQYF. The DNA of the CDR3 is TGTGCCACCAGGGCAGGGGGCTTAATTTACGAGCAGTACTTC.

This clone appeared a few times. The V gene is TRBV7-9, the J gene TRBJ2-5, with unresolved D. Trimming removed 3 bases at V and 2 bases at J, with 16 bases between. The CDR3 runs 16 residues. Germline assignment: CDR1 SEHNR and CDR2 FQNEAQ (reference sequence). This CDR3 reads CASSFGGSLKQETQYF. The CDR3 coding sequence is TGTGCCAGCAGCTTTGGCGGCTCGTTAAAACAAGAGACCCAGTACTTC.

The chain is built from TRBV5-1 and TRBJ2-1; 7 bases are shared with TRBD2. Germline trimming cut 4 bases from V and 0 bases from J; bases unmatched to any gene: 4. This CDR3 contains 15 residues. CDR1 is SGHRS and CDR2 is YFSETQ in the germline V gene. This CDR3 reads CASSTSASSYNEQFF. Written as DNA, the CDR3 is TGCGCCAGCAGCACTAGCGCGAGCTCCTACAATGAGCAGTTCTTC.

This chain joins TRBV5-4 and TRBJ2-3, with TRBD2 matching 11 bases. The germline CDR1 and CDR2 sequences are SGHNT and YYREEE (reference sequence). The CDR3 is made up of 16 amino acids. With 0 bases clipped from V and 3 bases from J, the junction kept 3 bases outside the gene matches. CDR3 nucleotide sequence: TGTGCCAGCAGCTTGGGGGCTAGCGGGAGGACAGATACGCAGTATTTT. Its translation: CASSLGASGRTDTQYF.

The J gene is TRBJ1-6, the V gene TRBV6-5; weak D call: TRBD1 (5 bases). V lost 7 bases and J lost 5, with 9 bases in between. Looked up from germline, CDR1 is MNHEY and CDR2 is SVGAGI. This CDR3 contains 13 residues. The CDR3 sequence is CASKDIHNSPLHF. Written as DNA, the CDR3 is TGTGCCAGCAAGGACATCCATAATTCACCCCTCCACTTT.

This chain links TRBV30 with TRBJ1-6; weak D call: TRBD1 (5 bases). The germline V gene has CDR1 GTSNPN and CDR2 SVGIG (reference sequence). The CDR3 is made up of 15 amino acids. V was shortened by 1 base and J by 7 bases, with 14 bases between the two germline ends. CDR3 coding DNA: TGTGCCTGGAGTGGTAACAGGATATTGAATTCACCCCTCCACTTT. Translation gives CAWSGNRILNSPLHF.

The CDR3 sequence: CASSLMGQEYNEQFF. The CDR3 DNA reads TGTGCCAGCAGCTTAATGGGACAGGAGTACAATGAGCAGTTCTTC. This chain links TRBV7-2 with TRBJ2-1; 8 nucleotides align to TRBD1. The CDR3 runs to 15 residues. The germline V gene encodes CDR1 SGHTA and CDR2 FQGNSA. After removal of 2 bases from V and 4 bases from J, the junction contained 4 bases not matched to a gene.

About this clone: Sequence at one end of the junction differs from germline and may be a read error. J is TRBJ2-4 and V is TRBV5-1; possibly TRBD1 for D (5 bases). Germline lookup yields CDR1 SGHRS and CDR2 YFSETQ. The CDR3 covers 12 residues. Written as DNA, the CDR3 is TGCGCCAGCAGCGACCATTCAGGGTCTCTCCACTTC. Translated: CASSDHSGSLHF.

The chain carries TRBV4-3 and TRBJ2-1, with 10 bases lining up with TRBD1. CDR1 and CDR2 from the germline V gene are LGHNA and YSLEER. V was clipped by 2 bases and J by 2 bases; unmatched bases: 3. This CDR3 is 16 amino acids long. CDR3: CASSQTGTGAYNEQFF. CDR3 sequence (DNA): TGCGCCAGCAGCCAAACCGGGACAGGGGCCTACAATGAGCAGTTCTTC.

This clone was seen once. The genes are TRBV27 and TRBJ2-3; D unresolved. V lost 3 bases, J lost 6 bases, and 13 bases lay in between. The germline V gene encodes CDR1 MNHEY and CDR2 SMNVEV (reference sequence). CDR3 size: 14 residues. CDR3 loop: CASSFGRQSDTQYF. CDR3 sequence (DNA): TGTGCCAGCAGTTTTGGCAGGCAGTCGGATACGCAGTATTTT.

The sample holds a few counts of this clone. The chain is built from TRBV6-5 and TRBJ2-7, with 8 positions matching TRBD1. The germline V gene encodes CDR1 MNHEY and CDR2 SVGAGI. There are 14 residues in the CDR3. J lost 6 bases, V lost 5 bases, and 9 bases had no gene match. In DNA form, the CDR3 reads TGTGCCAGCAGTCTCGGGACAGGTTTCACCGAGCAGTACTTC. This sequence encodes CASSLGTGFTEQYF.

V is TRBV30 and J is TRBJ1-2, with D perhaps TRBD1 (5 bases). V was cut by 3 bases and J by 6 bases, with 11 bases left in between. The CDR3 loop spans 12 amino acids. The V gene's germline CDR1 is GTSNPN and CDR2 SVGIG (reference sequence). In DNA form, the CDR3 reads TGTGCCTGGAGGGGGGGGAAAGATGGCTACACCTTC. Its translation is CAWRGGKDGYTF. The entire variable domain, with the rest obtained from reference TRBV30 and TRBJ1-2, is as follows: SQTIHQWPATLVQPVGSPLSLECTVEGTSNPNLYWYRQAAGRGLQLLFYSVGIGQISSEVPQNLSASRPQDRQFILSSKKLLLSDSGFYLCAWRGGKDGYTFGSGTRLTVV.

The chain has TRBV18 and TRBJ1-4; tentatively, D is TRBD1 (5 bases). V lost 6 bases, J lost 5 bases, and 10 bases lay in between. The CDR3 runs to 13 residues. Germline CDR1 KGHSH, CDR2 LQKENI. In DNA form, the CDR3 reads TGTGCCAGCTCGACAGACCAAAATGAAAAACTGTTTTTT. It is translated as CASSTDQNEKLFF.

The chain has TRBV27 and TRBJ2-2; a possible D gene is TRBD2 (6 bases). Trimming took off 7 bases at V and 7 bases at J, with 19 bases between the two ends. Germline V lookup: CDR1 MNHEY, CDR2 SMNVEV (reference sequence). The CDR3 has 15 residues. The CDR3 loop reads CASMVRAGSHGELFF. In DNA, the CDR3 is TGTGCCAGCATGGTTCGGGCGGGAAGTCACGGGGAGCTGTTTTTT.

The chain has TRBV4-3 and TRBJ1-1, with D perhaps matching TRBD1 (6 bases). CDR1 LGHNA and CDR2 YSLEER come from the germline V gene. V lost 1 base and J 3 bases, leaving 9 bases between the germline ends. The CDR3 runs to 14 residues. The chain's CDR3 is CASSQVQGYTEAFF. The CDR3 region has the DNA TGCGCCAGCAGCCAAGTCCAGGGGTACACTGAAGCTTTCTTT.

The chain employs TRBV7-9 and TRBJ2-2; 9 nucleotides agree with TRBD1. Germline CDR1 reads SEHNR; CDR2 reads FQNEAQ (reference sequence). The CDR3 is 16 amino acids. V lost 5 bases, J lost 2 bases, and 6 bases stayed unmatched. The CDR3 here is CASSHRDRANTGELFF. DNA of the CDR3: TGTGCCAGCAGCCACCGGGACAGGGCCAACACCGGGGAGCTGTTTTTT.

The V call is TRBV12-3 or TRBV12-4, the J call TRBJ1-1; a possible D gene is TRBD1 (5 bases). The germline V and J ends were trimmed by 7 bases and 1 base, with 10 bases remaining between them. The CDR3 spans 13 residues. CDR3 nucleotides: TGTGCCAGCAAACTTCAGGGGAACACTGAAGCTTTCTTT. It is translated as CASKLQGNTEAFF.

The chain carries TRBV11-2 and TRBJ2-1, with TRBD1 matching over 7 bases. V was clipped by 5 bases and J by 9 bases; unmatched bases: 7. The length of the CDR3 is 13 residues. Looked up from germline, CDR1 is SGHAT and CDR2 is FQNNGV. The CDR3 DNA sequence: TGTGCCAGCAGCGCCCAGACAGGGCGTGAGCAGTTCTTC. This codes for CASSAQTGREQFF.

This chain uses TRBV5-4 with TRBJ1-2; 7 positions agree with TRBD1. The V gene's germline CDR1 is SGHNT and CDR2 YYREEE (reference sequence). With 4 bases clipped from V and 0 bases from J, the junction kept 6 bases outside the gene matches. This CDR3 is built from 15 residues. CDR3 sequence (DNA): TGTGCCAGCAGCCTGGGGACAGACGCTAACTATGGCTACACCTTC. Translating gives CASSLGTDANYGYTF.